The rows below give T cell receptor beta chains drawn from one sample of a study of OX40 agonist ivuxolimab in advanced cancers. Assay: immunoSEQ multiplex PCR; the TCRdb copy retains only in-frame clones and omits some. Here the sample spans fewer than 65,000 clones, 80% to 95% being singletons. The sample consisted of CD4+ or CD8+ T cells sorted from blood, taken in a trial of the OX40 agonist ivuxolimab. The receptor source for this set is an adult with an advanced solid tumor such as melanoma, head and neck, liver or kidney cancer. Both conserved end residues are part of each CDR3. The order of the fields is J gene, V gene, CDR3 protein.

>TRBJ2-3|TRBV20-1
CSASEEGTQYF
>TRBJ1-1|TRBV2
CASSEWDTEAFF
>TRBJ2-7|TRBV5-8
CASSLQDSYEQYF
>TRBJ1-1|TRBV5-1
CASSLTGGGSEAFF
>TRBJ1-6|TRBV19
CASSRTTGQKNSPLHF
>TRBJ1-2|TRBV13
CASSLGVGYTF
>TRBJ2-2|TRBV27
CASSTVLGITGELFF
>TRBJ2-1|TRBV29-1
CSVDLDGTSYNEQFF
>TRBJ1-3|TRBV4-1
CASSQDPQNSGNTIYF
>TRBJ1-5|TRBV28
CASSFVSQPQHF
>TRBJ1-4|TRBV7-9
CASSGTTTNEKLFF
>TRBJ2-7|TRBV7-7
CASSSNPAGKQYF
>TRBJ1-1|TRBV6-6
CASSYRVGDRLRAFF
>TRBJ2-7|TRBV7-6
CASSLGTDEQYF
>TRBJ2-3|TRBV5-4
CASSLVSAGGYTDTQYF
>TRBJ2-1|TRBV9
CASSVEGYNEQFF
>TRBJ2-1|TRBV7-9
CASSPGTSGGESYNEQFF
>TRBJ1-1|TRBV19
CASRGDVNTEAFF
>TRBJ2-7|TRBV6-4
CASSEVAGGEYEQYF
>TRBJ2-3|TRBV11-2
CASSLGGDFSDTQYF
>TRBJ2-7|TRBV30
CAWSVRYRGSYEQYF
>TRBJ2-2|TRBV11-2
CASSLDRDGELFF
>TRBJ2-3|TRBV9
CASSVTAGSTDTQYF
>TRBJ2-7|TRBV5-4
CASSFSGGAYEQYF
>TRBJ2-1|TRBV19
CASSKGGSYNEQFF
>TRBJ1-1|TRBV5-1
CASGDSPNTEAFF
>TRBJ2-1|TRBV23-1
CASPCGEGYNEQFF
>.|TRBV5-4
CASRNPTDCEQYF
>.|TRBV28
CASSFRGFYEQYF
>TRBJ1-5|TRBV7-9
CASSDRDFVPQHF
>TRBJ1-2|TRBV19
CASSIGASDGYTF
>TRBJ2-1|TRBV6-4
CASSEAGGSHNEQFF
>TRBJ1-5|TRBV15
CATSRGRDSNQPQHF
>TRBJ1-2|TRBV6-6
CASSYTGFGSDGYTF
>TRBJ2-7|TRBV11-2
CASSLGENYEQYF
>TRBJ1-1|TRBV28
CASSSVKEEAFF
>TRBJ2-2|TRBV5-6
CASSLGLDTGELFF
>TRBJ2-5|TRBV4-1
CASSQVDGQETQYF
>TRBJ1-1|TRBV7-9
CASSLEGRDRVDTEAFF
>TRBJ1-2|TRBV7-9
CASSKQEGDYGYTF
>TRBJ2-7|TRBV7-9
CASSPPQGWGYEQYF
>TRBJ2-7|TRBV6-1
CASTLSRGGAGEQYF
>TRBJ2-1|TRBV19
CASSIISGYNEQFF
>TRBJ1-3|TRBV7-6
CASSLEAARSGNTIYF
>TRBJ1-6|TRBV5-6
CASSQIVGGSYNSPLHF
>TRBJ1-1|TRBV29-1
CSVEAGRAEAFF
>TRBJ1-6|TRBV19
CASSYRDYNSPLHF
>TRBJ1-2|TRBV14
CASSQDSTGGVTYGYTF
>TRBJ2-4|TRBV10-3
CASGLAGDKNIQYF
>TRBJ2-7|TRBV11-2
CASSLVGQVYEQYF
>TRBJ2-7|TRBV11-2
CASSNSGVEQYF
>TRBJ2-1|TRBV19
CASSILPGTGVNEQFF